This T cell receptor beta chain was sequenced for a study of shared T cell receptors in the human thymus. The CDR3 consists of 15 residues. Germline values: CDR1 KGHSH, CDR2 LQKENI. After removal of 3 bases from V and 4 bases from J, the junction contained 9 bases not matched to a gene. Method: immunoSEQ multiplex PCR; TCRdb's copy keeps in-frame clones and lacks some. The repertoire includes some 720,000 clones, approximately 88% of them detected once, and 0.0095% to 0.012% sits in the top ten. This sample also belongs to another study, concerning human thymus T cells. That report adds: Thymic material originated from resections removed in the course of corrective heart surgery. What appeared biased in thymic and blood repertoires was the usage of V and J genes.

This chain connects TRBV18 to TRBJ2-7, with 7 nucleotides matching TRBD1. Sequencing was performed on thymocytes. This clonotype was sampled from a boy younger than two with a congenital heart defect. CDR3 amino acids: CASSPRDSKFYEQYF. The CDR3 nucleotides read TGTGCCAGCTCACCTCGGGACAGCAAGTTTTACGAGCAGTACTTC.